This T cell receptor beta chain emerged from a study of human T cells and chemical hapten exposure. Study-wide points: DPC sensitization did not alter TCRs above 1 in 1000 frequency.

Germline V gene lookup returns CDR1 MNHNY and CDR2 SVGAGI (reference sequence). CDR3 length: 14 amino acids. V shed 0 bases and J shed 5 bases, with 10 bases lying between them. Time point: pre-sensitization, week 0. Treatment noted: therapeutic diphenylcyclopropenone sensitization with weekly scalp DPC. This clonotype has only a few counts. What it binds is not known. Original processing methods: Sample TCR totals centred on a median of roughly 96,000, ranging about 23,224 to 700,000. Each CDR3 protein gets one entry after TCRdb re-called the RACE reads with MiXCR. TCRdb's processing, not the authors', yielded these V and J calls. The repertoire holds 250,000 to 300,000 distinct CDR3 sequences, with 7.7% as singletons.

The V call is TRBV6-6, the J call TRBJ2-5; D is uncertain. Here the sequenced sample was whole blood, taken in connection with sensitization to the hapten diphenylcyclopropenone (DPC). This sequence was found in a man aged 18 to 35 with alopecia areata. Some clones in this sample may be carry-over from other donors' samples. As DNA, the CDR3 is TGTGCCAGCAGTTACTCCAGTGTCTCGGAGACCCAGTACTTC. Residues: CASSYSSVSETQYF.